This TCR beta chain was identified during a study of monozygotic twins with inflammatory bowel disease. Overall study results and limits: Compared with healthy co-twins, IBD patients showed reduced TCRbeta repertoire diversity by inverse Simpson.

The CDR3 runs to 15 residues. Germline lookup yields CDR1 DFQATT and CDR2 SNEGSKA (reference sequence). Details on this clonotype: Its antigen is currently unknown.

Generation of cDNA took place in eight separate reactions per sample. UMIs were attached via template switching, each with a 6-nucleotide sample barcode. TCRdb reanalyzed the 5' RACE reads, giving one entry per CDR3 protein sequence and no DNA. Its table lists around 450,000 distinct CDR3 sequences. The rearrangement uses TRBV20-1 and TRBJ2-1; no DNA is available, so the TRBD2 call from TCRdb remains unchecked. Sequenced sample: blood. The source is a human donor with ulcerative colitis or Crohn's disease, or a healthy co-twin of an affected twin (not recorded which). The CDR3 protein is CSASTSGSYYNEQFF.